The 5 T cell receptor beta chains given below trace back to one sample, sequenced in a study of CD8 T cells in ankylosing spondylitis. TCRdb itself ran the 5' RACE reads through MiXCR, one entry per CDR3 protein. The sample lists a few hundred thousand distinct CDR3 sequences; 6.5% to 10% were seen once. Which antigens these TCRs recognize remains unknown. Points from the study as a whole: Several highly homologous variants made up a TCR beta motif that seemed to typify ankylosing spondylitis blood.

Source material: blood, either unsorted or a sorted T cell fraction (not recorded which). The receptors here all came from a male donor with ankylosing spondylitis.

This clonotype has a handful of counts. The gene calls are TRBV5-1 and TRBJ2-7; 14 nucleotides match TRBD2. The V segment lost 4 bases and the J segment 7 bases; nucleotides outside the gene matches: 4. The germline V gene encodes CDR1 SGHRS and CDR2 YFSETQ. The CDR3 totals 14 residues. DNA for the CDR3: TGCGCCAGCAGCGGGACTAGCGGGAGTGCGGAGCAGTACTTC. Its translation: CASSGTSGSAEQYF.

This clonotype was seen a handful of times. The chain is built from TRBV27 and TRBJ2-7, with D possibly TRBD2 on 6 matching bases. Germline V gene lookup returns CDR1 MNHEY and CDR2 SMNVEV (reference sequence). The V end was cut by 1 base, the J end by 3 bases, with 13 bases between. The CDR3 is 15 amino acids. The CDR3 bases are TGTGCCAGCAGTTTATATGGTGGGAGGAACTACGAGCAGTACTTC. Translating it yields CASSLYGGRNYEQYF.

In DNA form, the CDR3 reads TGCAGCGTTGAAAAGGGAGGGGGCTCAGGTGGCTACACCTTC. Its protein product is CSVEKGGGSGGYTF. The V gene is TRBV29-1, the J gene TRBJ1-2; 7 positions match TRBD1. CDR3 length: 14 residues. The junction had 10 bases not matched to a gene; V was cut back by 2 bases and J by 7 bases. Germline V gene lookup returns CDR1 SQVTM and CDR2 ANQGSEA.

The CDR3, as DNA: TGTGCCAGCAGTGTTCGGGACAGTCGCACAGATACGCAGTATTTT. Translation gives CASSVRDSRTDTQYF. This sequence joins TRBV12-3 or TRBV12-4 and TRBJ2-3, with TRBD1 identical over 7 bases. J was trimmed by 1 base and V by 5 bases; bases with no gene match: 6. The CDR3 runs to 15 residues.

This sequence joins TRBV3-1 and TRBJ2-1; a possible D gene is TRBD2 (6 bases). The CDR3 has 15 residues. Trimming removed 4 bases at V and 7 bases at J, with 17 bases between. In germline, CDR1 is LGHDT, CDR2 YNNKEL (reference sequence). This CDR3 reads CASSPIGTGVNEQFF. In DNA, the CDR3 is TGTGCCAGCAGCCCAATCGGGACTGGGGTAAATGAGCAGTTCTTC.